The entry below gives a single T cell receptor beta chain sequence along with its context. These data come from a study of blood T cell repertoires in COVID-19. In Seattle, patients joined the study during active infection and were tracked longitudinally. The V and J ends lost 0 bases and 9 bases respectively, with 27 bases between them. The CDR3 runs to 18 residues. Profiled with immunoSEQ multiplex PCR; TCRdb holds only in-frame clones, not every one. The repertoire holds some 170,000 clones, with over 85% as singletons. This receptor was obtained from a woman in her sixties or seventies with COVID-19, enrolled during active disease. V gene TRBV5-3 combines with J gene TRBJ1-2, with D tentatively TRBD1 (6 bases). TRBV5-3 is noted as an ORF with a role that remains uncertain. Sequenced: peripheral blood. CDR3: CARSLVPSAPATGVRYTF. The CDR3 nucleotides read TGTGCCAGAAGCTTGGTGCCGTCAGCGCCCGCGACAGGTGTCCGCTACACCTTC.